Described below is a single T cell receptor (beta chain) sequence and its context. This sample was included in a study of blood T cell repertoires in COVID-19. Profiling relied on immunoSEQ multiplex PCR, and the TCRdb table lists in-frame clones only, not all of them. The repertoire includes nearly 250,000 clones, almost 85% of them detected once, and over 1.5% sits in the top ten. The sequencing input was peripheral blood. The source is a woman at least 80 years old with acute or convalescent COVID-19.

CDR3 sequence (DNA): TGTGCCAGCAGCTTAGGTAGGGGCACCGGGGAGCTGTTTTTT. Amino acids: CASSLGRGTGELFF. The genes are TRBV7-9 and TRBJ2-2, with a weak D call TRBD1 (5 bases). V lost 1 base and J lost 4, with 7 bases in between. The CDR3 has 14 amino acids. CDR1 and CDR2 (germline): SEHNR, FQNEAQ (reference sequence).